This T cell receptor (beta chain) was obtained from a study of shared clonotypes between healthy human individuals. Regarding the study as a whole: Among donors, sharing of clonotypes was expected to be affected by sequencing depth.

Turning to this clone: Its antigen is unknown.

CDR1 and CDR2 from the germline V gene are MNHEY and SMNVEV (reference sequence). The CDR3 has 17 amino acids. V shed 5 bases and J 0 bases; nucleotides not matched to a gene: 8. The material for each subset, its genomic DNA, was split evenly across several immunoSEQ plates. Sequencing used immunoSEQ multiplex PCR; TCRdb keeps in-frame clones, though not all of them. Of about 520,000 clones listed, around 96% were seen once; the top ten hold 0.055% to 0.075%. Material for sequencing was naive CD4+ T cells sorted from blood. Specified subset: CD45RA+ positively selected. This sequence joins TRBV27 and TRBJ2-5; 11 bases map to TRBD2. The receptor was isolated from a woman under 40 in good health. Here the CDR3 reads CASSPGTSGRYQETQYF. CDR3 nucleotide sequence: TGTGCCAGCAGTCCTGGGACTAGCGGCCGTTACCAAGAGACCCAGTACTTC.